Below, 16 T cell receptor beta chains from the same sample are listed, as sequenced in a study of cytomegalovirus exposure and HLA in healthy donors. Use of 60 Vbeta and 13 Jbeta primers characterized the PCR. Sequencing was performed with immunoSEQ multiplex PCR; in TCRdb, only in-frame clones are kept and a portion is missing. The data hold 150,000 to 200,000 clones, with approximately 73% observed a single time. The sample comprised PBMCs. The source is a man in his fifties or sixties in good health and CMV-seronegative.

This chain connects TRBV19 to TRBJ2-3; 7 bases align to TRBD1. The length of the CDR3 is 18 residues. Trimming cost V 0 bases and J 0 bases; bases outside gene matches: 9. Germline CDR1 and CDR2: LNHDA and SQIVND (reference sequence). The CDR3 spells CASSIDPPNRGSTDTQYF. The DNA for the CDR3 is TGTGCCAGTAGTATAGACCCCCCTAACAGGGGCAGCACAGATACGCAGTATTTT.

This clone appeared a few times. The V and J genes are TRBV6-6 and TRBJ1-5; D remains ambiguous. V gave up 8 bases and J gave up 1 base, with 6 bases separating them. The CDR3 spans 12 residues. CDR1 MNHNY and CDR2 SVGAGI come from the germline V gene (reference sequence). The CDR3 loop is CASRGSNQPQHF. CDR3 bases: TGTGCCAGCCGAGGGAGCAATCAGCCCCAGCATTTT.

The J gene is TRBJ1-5, the V gene TRBV5-1, with D uncertain. CDR1 and CDR2 (germline): SGHRS, YFSETQ. The V and J ends lost 0 bases and 7 bases respectively, with 8 bases between them. The CDR3 consists of 13 residues. CDR3 DNA: TGCGCCAGCAGCTTGGCTACCGAGCAGCCCCAGCATTTT. Its translation: CASSLATEQPQHF. The variable domain in full, completed from reference TRBV5-1 and TRBJ1-5, reads KAGVTQTPRYLIKTRGQQVTLSCSPISGHRSVSWYQQTPGQGLQFLFEYFSETQRNKGNFPGRFSGRQFSNSRSEMNVSTLELGDSALYLCASSLATEQPQHFGDGTRLSIL.

The chain links TRBV11-2 to TRBJ1-4, with D unresolved. Germline CDR1 reads SGHAT; CDR2 reads FQNNGV. The CDR3 spans 15 residues. V was pared by 1 base and J by 6 bases, with 12 bases between. The CDR3 sequence is CASSLVWASDEKLFF. CDR3 nucleotide sequence: TGTGCCAGCAGCTTAGTTTGGGCCTCAGATGAAAAACTGTTTTTT.

The chain recombines TRBV12-5 with TRBJ1-2; no clear D gene. The CDR3 length is 14 residues. V lost 6 bases, J lost 4 bases, and 15 bases lay in between. Germline loops: CDR1 LGHNT, CDR2 FRNRAP. Here the CDR3 reads CASGPPDGAYGYTF. CDR3 in DNA: TGTGCTAGTGGCCCCCCCGACGGAGCCTATGGCTACACCTTC.

The chain recombines TRBV28 with TRBJ1-6, with unresolved D. The CDR3 is 12 residues long. Trimming took 7 bases from V and 11 from J, leaving 12 bases between them. Germline V lookup: CDR1 MDHEN, CDR2 SYDVKM. CDR3: CASTGSRPPLHF. CDR3 DNA: TGTGCCAGCACGGGTTCCCGTCCACCCCTCCACTTT.

The V call is TRBV2, the J call TRBJ1-1; D is undetermined. Per the germline V gene, CDR1 is SNHLY and CDR2 is FYNNEI. The CDR3 covers 13 residues. The CDR3 region has the DNA TGTGTTCAGGATAACGGTGGGAACACTGAAGCTTTCTTT. Amino acids: CVQDNGGNTEAFF. Combining the CDR3 with reference TRBV2 and TRBJ1-1 gives the whole variable domain EPEVTQTPSHQVTQMGQEVILRCVPISNHLYFYWYRQILGQKVEFLVSFYNNEISEKSEIFDDQFSVERPDGSNFTLKIRSTKLEDSAMYFCVQDNGGNTEAFFGQGTRLTVV.

This chain joins TRBV18 and TRBJ1-5, with D possibly being TRBD1 (6 bases). Germline assignment: CDR1 KGHSH and CDR2 LQKENI. The CDR3 contains 17 residues. V lost 1 base and J lost 2, with 15 bases in between. The CDR3 coding sequence is TGTGCCAGCTCACCACAGGGGGTAGCGAATGGCAATCAGCCCCAGCATTTT. It yields the protein CASSPQGVANGNQPQHF.

With respect to this clone: In the same sample, other DNA sequences code for this CDR3. The chain uses TRBV9 and TRBJ1-1; maybe TRBD1 (5 bases). The germline V gene has CDR1 SGDLS and CDR2 YYNGEE. The CDR3 is made up of 14 amino acids. Trimming cost V 0 bases and J 5 bases, with 11 bases left between them. The CDR3 sequence: CASSVGGGGTEAFF. Written as DNA, the CDR3 is TGTGCCAGCAGCGTAGGTGGGGGGGGGACTGAAGCTTTCTTT.

This clone has just one count. The chain links TRBV5-1 to TRBJ2-7; no clear D. V dropped 0 bases and J dropped 12 bases, with 22 bases sitting between them. Germline V CDR1 and CDR2: SGHRS, YFSETQ. This CDR3 spans 15 amino acids. CDR3: CASSLVPGQSSQVYF. As DNA, the CDR3 is TGCGCCAGCAGCTTGGTGCCGGGTCAATCCTCTCAAGTGTACTTC.

V usage is TRBV28 and J usage is TRBJ1-6, with TRBD1 matching 7 bases. This CDR3 is 13 amino acids long. Germline CDR1 MDHEN, CDR2 SYDVKM. Trimming took 9 bases from V and 14 from J; bases not matched to a gene: 13. The CDR3 loop is CASSGTELVTLHF. CDR3 nucleotides: TGTGCCAGTTCCGGGACAGAATTAGTAACCCTCCACTTT.

This clone is a singleton in its sample. The chain joins TRBV6-1 to TRBJ1-2; D unresolved. The length of the CDR3 is 14 residues. Germline values: CDR1 MNHNS, CDR2 SASEGT. Between the trimmed V and J ends, which lost 2 bases and 6 bases, there was a span of 13 bases. CDR3 nucleotides: TGTGCCAGCAGTGAAAACACCGCAAAGAATGGCTACACCTTC. Translating gives CASSENTAKNGYTF.

The chain has TRBV7-2 and TRBJ1-6, with D possibly TRBD1 on 6 matching bases. This CDR3 contains 22 residues. Trimming stripped 0 bases from V and 2 bases from J, with 26 bases between. Germline V gives CDR1 SGHTA, CDR2 FQGNSA. CDR3 residues: CASSLAGLGRGGSNPYNSPLHF. CDR3 nucleotide sequence: TGTGCCAGCAGCTTAGCGGGGTTGGGCAGGGGCGGAAGTAACCCCTATAATTCACCCCTCCACTTT.

This chain joins TRBV5-4 and TRBJ2-3, with unresolved D. With 4 bases removed from V and 0 bases from J, the gap between germline ends came to 15 bases. The CDR3 has 16 residues. The germline V gene has CDR1 SGHNT and CDR2 YYREEE (reference sequence). The CDR3 sequence is CASSRVPGGSTDTQYF. CDR3 bases: TGTGCCAGCAGCCGTGTGCCGGGTGGAAGCACAGATACGCAGTATTTT. Based on the CDR3 plus reference TRBV5-4 and TRBJ2-3, the full variable domain is ETGVTQSPTHLIKTRGQQVTLRCSSQSGHNTVSWYQQALGQGPQFIFQYYREEENGRGNFPPRFSGLQFPNYSSELNVNALELDDSALYLCASSRVPGGSTDTQYFGPGTRLTVL.

V gene TRBV5-1 combines with J gene TRBJ2-5; TRBD2 matches at 9 bases. The CDR3 sequence is 16 residues long. The J segment lost 1 base and the V segment lost 0 bases, leaving 4 bases of the junction unmatched. Germline V gene sequence: CDR1 SGHRS, CDR2 YFSETQ. CDR3 nucleotides: TGCGCCAGCAGCTTGGGGGGACTAGCAAGCCAAGAGACCCAGTACTTC. It is translated as CASSLGGLASQETQYF.

V is TRBV27 and J is TRBJ2-5; 10 bases are shared with TRBD2. This CDR3 has 15 residues. The V and J ends lost 1 base and 5 bases, in that order; junction bases with no gene match: 4. The germline CDR1 and CDR2 sequences are MNHEY and SMNVEV (reference sequence). The CDR3 coding sequence is TGTGCCAGCAGTTTATGGACTAGCGGCTCGGAGACCCAGTACTTC. This gives the protein CASSLWTSGSETQYF.